The present T cell receptor (beta chain) was sequenced within a study of cytomegalovirus exposure and HLA in healthy donors. The overall study: Approximately 190 million T cells yielded more than 90 million unique TCR beta sequences in earlier analysis.

Primers included in the PCR were 60 Vbeta and 13 Jbeta primers. Clones were sequenced by immunoSEQ multiplex PCR, and TCRdb holds only the in-frame ones, with some missing. The repertoire holds 200,000 to 250,000 clones, with around four fifths as singletons. Concerning this clone itself: What it binds is not known.

General study points: In a later analysis, productive TCRs from donors in an Asian-associated ancestry cluster reportedly carried fewer N-insertions than the cohort mean.

Germline V gives CDR1 SGHTS, CDR2 YDEGEE. With 3 bases clipped from V and 3 bases from J, the junction kept 6 bases outside the gene matches. The CDR3 spans 17 residues. The source is a man between 50 and 59 years old in good health and CMV-seronegative. This sequence joins TRBV5-8 and TRBJ2-2, with TRBD2 matching 12 bases. Sample: PBMCs. CDR3 coding DNA: TGTGCCAGCAGCTCCACCCGGACTAGCGGGGACACCGGGGAGCTGTTTTTT. Translating gives CASSSTRTSGDTGELFF.